The 18 T cell receptor beta chains in this list originate from one sample, sequenced in a study of T-cell memory formation after mild COVID-19. TCRdb reprocessed the 5' RACE reads with MiXCR, giving one entry per CDR3 protein. The table includes fewer than 350,000 distinct CDR3 sequences, under 8.5% detected once. Sequencing was carried out using PBMCs or a T cell subset sorted from them (not recorded which). Source of these receptors: a man between 18 and 35 years old who had mild COVID-19 (a few samples of this study predate the infection). Cell type and time point are not known.

This rearrangement joins TRBV20-1 to TRBJ2-6; D is unresolved. Germline-derived CDR1 and CDR2 are DFQATT and SNEGSKA (reference sequence). The CDR3 has 12 residues. The V end lost 8 bases, the J end lost 2 bases, and 7 bases lay between the germline ends. The CDR3 region has the DNA TGCAGTACCATAACTGGGGCCAACGTCCTGACTTTC. It is translated as CSTITGANVLTF.

This clonotype appeared a few times. The chain's CDR3 is CASSSPGDTQYF. The CDR3 region has the DNA TGTGCCAGCAGCTCGCCAGGGGATACGCAGTATTTT. V is TRBV7-3 and J is TRBJ2-3; TRBD1 is a possible D gene (5 bases). The CDR3 totals 12 residues. The V gene's germline CDR1 is SGHTA and CDR2 FQGTGA. V lost 4 bases to trimming and J lost 6 bases, with 8 bases between them.

V usage is TRBV20-1 and J usage is TRBJ1-4; no reliable D call. Trimming stripped 3 bases from V and 4 bases from J, with 9 bases between. Looked up from germline, CDR1 is DFQATT and CDR2 is SNEGSKA (reference sequence). The CDR3 totals 13 residues. CDR3 sequence (DNA): TGCAGTGCTAGTGGCCAGAATAATGAAAAACTGTTTTTT. Amino acid sequence: CSASGQNNEKLFF.

The chain combines TRBV5-1 with TRBJ2-7; a weak D match, TRBD1 (6 bases). Germline V lookup: CDR1 SGHRS, CDR2 YFSETQ. This CDR3 region has 17 residues. Trimming removed 0 bases from V and 5 bases from J, with 21 bases in between. CDR3: CASSLEGPTGIEDEQYF. CDR3 nucleotide sequence: TGCGCCAGCAGCTTGGAGGGCCCTACAGGGATCGAGGACGAGCAGTACTTC.

The rearrangement uses TRBV10-2 and TRBJ2-7; D not resolved. The CDR3 has 12 residues. V was pared by 2 bases and J by 6 bases, with 8 bases between. In germline, CDR1 is WSHSY, CDR2 SAAADI. The CDR3 spells CASSEGWSEQYV. For the CDR3, the DNA is TGCGCCAGCAGTGAGGGTTGGAGCGAGCAGTACGTC.

This clonotype has ten or more counts. V gene TRBV7-3 combines with J gene TRBJ2-1; maybe TRBD2 (5 bases). Germline V gene sequence: CDR1 SGHTA, CDR2 FQGTGA. This CDR3 comprises 14 residues. Trimming removed 5 bases from V and 1 base from J, with 9 bases in between. CDR3 sequence reads: CASSPSGSYNEQFF. The CDR3 coding sequence is TGTGCCAGCAGCCCGAGCGGTTCCTACAATGAGCAGTTCTTC.

The chain has TRBV15 and TRBJ2-5; 7 bases are shared with TRBD1. Looked up from germline, CDR1 is LNHNV and CDR2 is YYDKDF (reference sequence). V trimming: 3 bases; J trimming: 0 bases; junction bases outside the gene matches: 1. The CDR3 consists of 14 residues. CDR3 amino acids: CATSSGTDQETQYF. CDR3 sequence (DNA): TGTGCCACCAGCAGCGGGACAGACCAAGAGACCCAGTACTTC.

The rearrangement uses TRBV20-1 and TRBJ2-1, with 7 bases aligning to TRBD1. The germline CDR1 and CDR2 sequences are DFQATT and SNEGSKA (reference sequence). The CDR3 contains 12 residues. The CDR3 region is CRGTDLYNEQFF. In DNA, the CDR3 is TGCAGGGGGACAGATCTCTACAATGAGCAGTTCTTC.

This clonotype was recorded a few times. The chain uses TRBV5-1 and TRBJ1-1; TRBD1 agrees at 8 bases. CDR1 is SGHRS, CDR2 YFSETQ, per germline. The CDR3 contains 12 residues. Germline trimming cut 4 bases from V and 6 bases from J; bases unmatched to any gene: 2. CDR3 amino acids: CASSRTGSEAFF. Written as DNA, the CDR3 is TGCGCCAGCAGCCGGACAGGGTCTGAAGCTTTCTTT.

This clonotype was picked up many times. The J gene is TRBJ1-6, the V gene TRBV28, with 8 positions matching TRBD1. The CDR3 sequence is 15 residues long. Trimming took 1 base from V and 9 from J; bases not matched to a gene: 5. The V gene's germline CDR1 is MDHEN and CDR2 SYDVKM. Here the CDR3 DNA reads TGTGCCAGCAGTTTATCGGCAGGGGGCCGTTCACCCCTCCACTTT. Residues: CASSLSAGGRSPLHF.

The CDR3 region is CASSLVAGGTNTGELFF. The CDR3 DNA is TGCGCCAGCAGCTTGGTTGCGGGGGGGACTAACACCGGGGAGCTGTTTTTT. The V and J genes are TRBV5-1 and TRBJ2-2; 9 bases match TRBD2. Germline CDR1 is SGHRS and CDR2 is YFSETQ. V dropped 0 bases and J dropped 2; count of bases not matched to a gene: 5. The CDR3 is 17 amino acids.

This clonotype was observed many times. The chain links TRBV7-9 to TRBJ1-4; D is unresolved. Germline loops: CDR1 SEHNR, CDR2 FQNEAQ (reference sequence). This CDR3 has 12 amino acids. With 5 bases removed from V and 8 bases from J, the gap between germline ends came to 9 bases. The CDR3 coding sequence is TGTGCCAGCAGCCCCGTTTCCGAAAAACTGTTTTTT. Protein: CASSPVSEKLFF.

This clonotype has just a few counts. The chain is built from TRBV7-3 and TRBJ2-1; D possibly matches TRBD1 or TRBD2 (6 bases each). Germline V gene data show CDR1 as SGHTA and CDR2 as FQGTGA. CDR3 size: 17 residues. V was shortened by 5 bases and J by 0 bases, with 17 bases between the two germline ends. This chain's CDR3 is CASSPVPGANSYNEQFF. CDR3 coding DNA: TGTGCCAGCAGCCCAGTCCCGGGGGCGAACTCCTACAATGAGCAGTTCTTC.

This clonotype was counted many times. J is TRBJ2-6 and V is TRBV6-5; perhaps TRBD2 as D (6 bases). V lost 0 bases, J lost 1 base, and 7 bases lay in between. CDR3 size: 16 residues. Germline V gene data show CDR1 as MNHEY and CDR2 as SVGAGI. The CDR3 here is CASSYSGGSGANVLTF. CDR3 bases: TGTGCCAGCAGTTACTCGGGGGGTTCTGGGGCCAACGTCCTGACTTTC.

This chain joins TRBV24-1 and TRBJ2-5, with 7 bases that match TRBD1. The J segment lost 7 bases and the V segment lost 7 bases, leaving 14 bases of the junction unmatched. The CDR3 loop spans 15 amino acids. The germline CDR1 and CDR2 sequences are KGHDR and SFDVKD. The CDR3 sequence: CATSDRRTGEGTQYF. CDR3 DNA sequence: TGTGCCACCAGCGACCGAAGAACAGGGGAAGGGACCCAGTACTTC.

Concerning this clonotype itself: This could be a read error, since a much larger clone is one nucleotide away. The rearrangement links TRBV10-3 to TRBJ2-5; D is uncertain. The germline V gene has CDR1 ENHRY and CDR2 SYGVKD. The CDR3 covers 13 residues. The CDR3 DNA sequence: TGTGCCATCAGTGATCTACTCCAAGAGACCGAGTACTTC. It translates to CAISDLLQETEYF.

This clonotype appeared a few times. CDR3 bases: TGTGCCAGCTCACCCGGACTAGCGGGGTTCACAGATACGCAGTATTTT. As protein: CASSPGLAGFTDTQYF. This sequence joins TRBV18 and TRBJ2-3, with 12 bases lining up with TRBD2. Germline CDR1 reads KGHSH; CDR2 reads LQKENI. This CDR3 is built from 16 residues. The V and J ends lost 3 bases and 2 bases, in that order; junction bases with no gene match: 3.

V is TRBV18 and J is TRBJ1-6; the D gene is possibly TRBD1 (6 bases). The CDR3 runs to 16 residues. Germline V gene data show CDR1 as KGHSH and CDR2 as LQKENI. V gave up 3 bases and J gave up 3 bases, with 12 bases separating them. The CDR3 nucleotides read TGTGCCAGCTCACCGACCCGGACAGTCTATAATTCACCCCTCCACTTT. Translated, it gives CASSPTRTVYNSPLHF.